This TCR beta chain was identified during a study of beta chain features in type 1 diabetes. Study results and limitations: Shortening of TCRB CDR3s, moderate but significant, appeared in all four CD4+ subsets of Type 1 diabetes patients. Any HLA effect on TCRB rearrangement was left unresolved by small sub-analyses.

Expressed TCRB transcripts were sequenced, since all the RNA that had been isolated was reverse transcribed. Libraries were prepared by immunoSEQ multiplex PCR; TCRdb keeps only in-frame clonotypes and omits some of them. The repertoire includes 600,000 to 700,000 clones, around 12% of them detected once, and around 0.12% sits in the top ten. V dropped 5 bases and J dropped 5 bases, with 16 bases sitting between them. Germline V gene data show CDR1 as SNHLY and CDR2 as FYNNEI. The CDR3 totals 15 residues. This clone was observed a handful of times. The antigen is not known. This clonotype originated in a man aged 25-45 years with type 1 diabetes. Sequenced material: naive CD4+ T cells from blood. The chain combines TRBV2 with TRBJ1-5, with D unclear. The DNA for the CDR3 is TGTGCCAGCAGTCCCCTTCTATACACAGATCAGCCCCAGCATTTT. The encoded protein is CASSPLLYTDQPQHF.